The clone carrying this T cell receptor beta chain was counted only a few times. Antigen: not known. TCRdb used MiXCR to reprocess the RACE reads, holding one entry per CDR3 protein. The table has a few hundred thousand distinct CDR3 sequences, 7% to 10% seen once; the top ten hold 2.3%. This specimen comes from a study of human T cells and chemical hapten exposure. The wider study: In the sensitization step, 2% DPC was placed on 2 cm by 2 cm of upper inner arm skin. Patients, largely female, had alopecia areata, totalis or universalis.

Study conclusions and caveats: Versus controls, expanded TCRs had significantly more large CDR3 similarity clusters.

Time point indicated: pre-sensitization, week 0. As for treatment: therapeutic diphenylcyclopropenone sensitization with weekly scalp DPC. The sample consisted of whole blood, taken in connection with sensitization to the hapten diphenylcyclopropenone (DPC). The sequence came from a woman between 40 and 55 years old with alopecia areata. Some clones in this sample may be carry-over from other donors' samples.

CDR3 DNA: TGCAGTGCTAGTTACAGGGCCAATAATTCACCCCTCCACTTT. Translated: CSASYRANNSPLHF. This chain joins TRBV20-1 and TRBJ1-6, with D tentatively TRBD1 (6 bases). CDR1 and CDR2 (germline): DFQATT, SNEGSKA (reference sequence). CDR3 length: 14 amino acids. Trimming took 3 bases from V and 5 from J, leaving 11 bases between them.